This T cell receptor (beta chain) appears in the sequencing data of a study of cytomegalovirus exposure and HLA in healthy donors. There are a few counts of this clone. Germline V CDR1 and CDR2: SGHVS, FQNEAQ. Trimming took off 5 bases at V and 2 bases at J, with 18 bases between the two ends. The CDR3 sequence is 16 residues long. PCR primers comprised 60 Vbeta and 13 Jbeta primers. The repertoire was sequenced with immunoSEQ multiplex PCR; TCRdb's copy has only in-frame clones and lacks some. The sample includes some 110,000 clones, over 9.5% of them seen just once. Material: PBMCs. The sequence came from a man between 35 and 55 years old in good health and CMV-seropositive. The chain has TRBV7-8 and TRBJ2-5, with D uncertain. In DNA form, the CDR3 reads TGTGCCAGCAGCCGCACCCTAACATCAGGTCAAGAGACCCAGTACTTC. Translating it yields CASSRTLTSGQETQYF.